This T cell receptor (beta chain) was observed in a study of cytomegalovirus exposure and HLA in healthy donors. V was pared by 4 bases and J by 4 bases, with 10 bases of the junction left unmatched. In germline, CDR1 is SGHRS, CDR2 YFSETQ. The CDR3 spans 16 residues. Study-wide results and caveats: Presence/absence analyses rested on an assumption that sequencing depth was roughly uniform across donors. In vitro, three CMV-associated chains proved specific for CMV antigens.

Notes on this clone: Its target is unknown.

PCR involved 60 Vbeta and 13 Jbeta primers. TCRdb keeps only in-frame clones here, not all; method: immunoSEQ multiplex PCR. The repertoire holds around 150,000 clones, with 60% to 85% as singletons. The sequenced sample consisted of PBMCs. The clonotype originates from a woman under 40 in good health and CMV-seronegative. The rearrangement uses TRBV5-1 and TRBJ2-5; 10 nucleotides agree with TRBD1. CDR3 protein: CASSRGGQGVGETQYF. DNA of the CDR3: TGCGCCAGCAGCCGAGGAGGACAGGGGGTGGGAGAGACCCAGTACTTC.